The text below deals with one T cell receptor (beta chain). Only in-frame clones appear in the TCRdb table, and some are missing; sequencing was by immunoSEQ multiplex PCR. This table has approximately 17,000 clones, 70% to 90% appearing once. The data were obtained in a study of blood T cell repertoires in COVID-19. The V gene end was trimmed by 3 bases and the J gene end by 4 bases; junction bases not matched to a gene: 10. This CDR3 is built from 16 residues. Per germline, CDR1 SGDLS and CDR2 YYNGEE. This TCR was recovered from a human donor in a cohort sampled during active COVID-19. Sample: peripheral blood. The chain couples TRBV9 to TRBJ2-7; 10 nucleotides agree with TRBD1. CDR3 in DNA: TGTGCCAGCAGCGCATCTGCCGGGACAGGGGTTTACGAGCAGTACTTC. Translation: CASSASAGTGVYEQYF.